Below, 15 T cell receptor beta chains from the same sample are listed, as sequenced in a study of blood T cell repertoires in COVID-19. The table came from immunoSEQ multiplex PCR; TCRdb's copy has only in-frame clones and leaves some out. The sample contains under 25,000 clones, 65% to 90% of which appear only once. Sequencing used peripheral blood. Every receptor here comes from a woman of 80 years or more with acute or convalescent COVID-19.

The V call is TRBV6-6, the J call TRBJ1-5; D perhaps matches TRBD1 (5 bases). CDR3 length equals 15 residues. The V end lost 5 bases, the J end lost 0 bases, and 11 bases lay between the germline ends. Germline V CDR1 and CDR2: MNHNY, SVGAGI (reference sequence). The CDR3 bases are TGTGCCAGCAGTGTCCAGGGTTATAGCAATCAGCCCCAGCATTTT. It yields the protein CASSVQGYSNQPQHF.

The chain carries TRBV6-4 and TRBJ2-3, with D possibly TRBD2 on 5 matching bases. This CDR3 comprises 13 residues. V lost 4 bases and J 0 bases, leaving 5 bases between the germline ends. Germline lookup yields CDR1 MRHNA and CDR2 SNTAGT. CDR3 region: CASSVASTDTQYF. CDR3 bases: TGTGCCAGCAGTGTAGCGAGCACAGATACGCAGTATTTT.

The rearrangement uses TRBV3-1 (or the pseudogene TRBV3-2) and TRBJ2-5, with 11 bases matching TRBD1. The ends lost 4 bases at V and 4 bases at J; junction bases unmatched: 2. There are 14 residues in the CDR3. Germline CDR1 LGHDT, CDR2 YNNKEL (reference sequence). In nucleotides, the CDR3 is TGTGCCAGCAGCCCCGGGACAGGGGGAGAGACCCAGTACTTC. Its translation is CASSPGTGGETQYF.

The table lists this clone with a few counts. The chain employs TRBV6-6 and TRBJ1-2; TRBD1 is a possible D gene (5 bases). Trimming stripped 4 bases from V and 1 base from J, with 7 bases between. This CDR3 spans 13 amino acids. Germline CDR1 and CDR2: MNHNY and SVGAGI (reference sequence). The CDR3 DNA is TGTGCCAGCAGTTCTCAGGGTAACTATGGCTACACCTTC. It codes for CASSSQGNYGYTF.

The genes are TRBV2 and TRBJ1-4, with D possibly being TRBD1 (5 bases). There are 15 residues in the CDR3. Trimming took 7 bases from V and 8 from J, leaving 20 bases between them. The germline V gene has CDR1 SNHLY and CDR2 FYNNEI. The CDR3 protein is CASIFRGGWFEKLFF. For the CDR3, the DNA is TGTGCCAGCATTTTCCGGGGGGGGTGGTTCGAAAAACTGTTTTTT.

The genes are TRBV7-9 and TRBJ2-3, with TRBD2 identical over 11 bases. Germline loops: CDR1 SEHNR, CDR2 FQNEAQ (reference sequence). Trimming removed 5 bases from V and 5 bases from J; junction bases left unmatched: 6. This CDR3 contains 15 residues. The CDR3 DNA reads as TGTGCCAGCAGCCGAGACCTAGCGGGAGGAGATACGCAGTATTTT. Protein: CASSRDLAGGDTQYF.

CDR3 protein: CASSPGLAGGNEQFF. The CDR3 nucleotides read TGTGCCAGCAGCCCGGGACTAGCGGGAGGGAATGAGCAGTTCTTC. This rearrangement joins TRBV11-2 to TRBJ2-1; 16 nucleotides match TRBD2. The CDR3 has 15 residues. Germline CDR1 is SGHAT and CDR2 is FQNNGV. V gave up 5 bases and J gave up 7 bases; unmatched junction bases: 2. The whole variable domain, remainder taken from reference TRBV11-2 and TRBJ2-1, is EAGVAQSPRYKIIEKRQSVAFWCNPISGHATLYWYQQILGQGPKLLIQFQNNGVVDDSQLPKDRFSAERLKGVDSTLKIQPAKLEDSAVYLCASSPGLAGGNEQFFGPGTRLTVL.

This chain uses TRBV7-2 with TRBJ1-2; D remains ambiguous. Germline V gene lookup returns CDR1 SGHTA and CDR2 FQGNSA. The CDR3 is 13 residues long. Trimming cost V 5 bases and J 7 bases, with 14 bases left between them. CDR3 DNA: TGTGCCAGCAGCCCGACACCCGGGATTGGCTACACCTTC. Its protein product is CASSPTPGIGYTF.

This clone was observed once. The chain couples TRBV4-1 to TRBJ2-1; TRBD2 might be the D (6 bases). CDR1 is MGHRA and CDR2 is YSYEKL in the germline V gene. Trimming pared 2 bases from V and 7 bases from J, leaving 18 bases between. CDR3 size: 16 residues. This chain's CDR3 is CASSQISEGGWNEQFF. In DNA form, the CDR3 reads TGCGCCAGCAGCCAAATTAGCGAGGGAGGATGGAATGAGCAGTTCTTC.

The rearrangement uses TRBV7-2 and TRBJ1-2; no definite D call. Germline CDR1 reads SGHTA; CDR2 reads FQGNSA. Trimming cost V 0 bases and J 2 bases, with 7 bases left between them. This CDR3 has 14 amino acids. CDR3 bases: TGTGCCAGCAGCTTAGCGCTGAGGAACTATGGCTACACCTTC. Translating gives CASSLALRNYGYTF.

V gene TRBV30 combines with J gene TRBJ2-5, with 9 bases identical to TRBD2. The CDR3 totals 15 residues. The V and J ends lost 7 bases and 5 bases, in that order; junction bases with no gene match: 14. Germline assignment: CDR1 GTSNPN and CDR2 SVGIG (reference sequence). This CDR3 reads CASPRREGVRETQYF. The CDR3 DNA reads as TGTGCCTCTCCGCGGCGGGAGGGAGTAAGGGAGACCCAGTACTTC.

V and J are TRBV5-1 and TRBJ2-1; 12 nucleotides align to TRBD2. J was trimmed by 8 bases and V by 7 bases; bases with no gene match: 10. The length of the CDR3 is 15 residues. Germline CDR1 and CDR2: SGHRS and YFSETQ. In DNA form, the CDR3 reads TGCGCCAGCGGGTCCCGGACTAGCGGGGTGGATGAGCAGTTCTTC. Amino acid sequence: CASGSRTSGVDEQFF.

This sequence joins TRBV7-2 and TRBJ2-2, with TRBD1 matching over 11 bases. This CDR3 comprises 15 residues. V lost 5 bases, J lost 7 bases, and 6 bases stayed unmatched. From germline, CDR1 is SGHTA and CDR2 FQGNSA. The CDR3 DNA reads as TGTGCCAGCAGCCTAGGACAGGGGGCAGACGGGGAGCTGTTTTTT. Amino acid sequence: CASSLGQGADGELFF.

J is TRBJ1-2 and V is TRBV5-1; a possible D gene is TRBD1 (6 bases). Germline V CDR1 and CDR2: SGHRS, YFSETQ. V was clipped by 2 bases and J by 0 bases, with 14 bases between them. This CDR3 spans 16 amino acids. The CDR3 bases are TGCGCCAGCAGCTTTGGGACAAATCCCGCTAACTATGGCTACACCTTC. Translating gives CASSFGTNPANYGYTF.

The V call is TRBV6-4, the J call TRBJ2-3, with D unresolved. This CDR3 has 14 amino acids. CDR1 and CDR2 from the germline V gene are MRHNA and SNTAGT. V lost 0 bases, J lost 4 bases, and 8 bases lay in between. The CDR3 protein is CASSDSSSPDTQYF. DNA of the CDR3: TGTGCCAGCAGTGACTCGAGTAGCCCAGATACGCAGTATTTT.